This section outlines one T cell receptor beta chain sequence together with its context. The sample comes from a study of blood T cell repertoires in COVID-19. The assay was immunoSEQ multiplex PCR, and TCRdb's table has in-frame clones only and misses some. The data contain 210,000 or so clones, more than 70% of them singletons. This CDR3 spans 15 amino acids. With 2 bases clipped from V and 7 bases from J, the junction kept 10 bases outside the gene matches. CDR1 and CDR2 from the germline V gene are SGHDT and YYEEEE. The rearrangement uses TRBV5-6 and TRBJ2-7, with 9 bases that match TRBD1. This clonotype was obtained from a man aged 25-45 years with acute COVID-19. The sample consisted of PBMCs or T cells enriched from blood (not recorded which). In DNA, the CDR3 is TGTGCCAGCAGCTTCGGTGTACAGGGGGCTAATGAGCAGTACTTC. It yields the protein CASSFGVQGANEQYF. The full variable domain, with the rest looked up from reference TRBV5-6 and TRBJ2-7, is DAGVTQSPTHLIKTRGQQVTLRCSPKSGHDTVSWYQQALGQGPQFIFQYYEEEERQRGNFPDRFSGHQFPNYSSELNVNALLLGDSALYLCASSFGVQGANEQYFGPGTRLTVT.